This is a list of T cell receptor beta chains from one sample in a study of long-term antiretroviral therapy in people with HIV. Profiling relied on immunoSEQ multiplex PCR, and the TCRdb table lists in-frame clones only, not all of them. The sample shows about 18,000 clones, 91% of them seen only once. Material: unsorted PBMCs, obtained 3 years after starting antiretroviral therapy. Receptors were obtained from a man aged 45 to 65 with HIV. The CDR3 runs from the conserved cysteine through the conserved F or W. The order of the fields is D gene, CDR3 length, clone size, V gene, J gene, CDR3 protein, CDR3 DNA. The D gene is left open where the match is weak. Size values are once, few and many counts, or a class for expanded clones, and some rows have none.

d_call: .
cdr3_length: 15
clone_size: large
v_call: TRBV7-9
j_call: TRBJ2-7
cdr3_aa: CASSYSARGDDEQYF
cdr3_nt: TGTGCCAGCAGCTATAGCGCCAGGGGCGACGACGAGCAGTACTTC

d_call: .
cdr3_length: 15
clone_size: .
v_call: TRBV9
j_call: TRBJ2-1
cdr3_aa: CASSVSKGPSNEQFF
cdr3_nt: TGTGCCAGCAGCGTCTCTAAAGGACCCTCGAATGAGCAGTTCTTC

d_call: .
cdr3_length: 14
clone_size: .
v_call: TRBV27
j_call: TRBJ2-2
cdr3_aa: CASSPYINTGELFF
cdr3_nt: TGTGCCAGCAGTCCATATATTAACACCGGGGAGCTGTTTTTT

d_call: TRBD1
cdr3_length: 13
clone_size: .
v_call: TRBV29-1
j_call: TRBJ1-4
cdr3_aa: CSVGQGRNEKLFF
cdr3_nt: TGCAGCGTGGGACAGGGGAGGAATGAAAAACTGTTTTTT

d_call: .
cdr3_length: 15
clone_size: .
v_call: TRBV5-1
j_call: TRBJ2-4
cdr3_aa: CASSFLGGEGDIQYF
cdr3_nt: TGCGCCAGCAGCTTCCTCGGGGGAGAAGGGGACATTCAGTACTTC

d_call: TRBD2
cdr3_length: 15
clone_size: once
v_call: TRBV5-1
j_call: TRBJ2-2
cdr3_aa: CASTLGRANTGELFF
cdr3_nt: TGCGCCAGCACCTTGGGGAGGGCGAACACCGGGGAGCTGTTTTTT

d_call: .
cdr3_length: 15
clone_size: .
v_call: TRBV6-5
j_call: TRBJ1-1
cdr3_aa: CASTGPGGMNTEAFF
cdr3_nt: TGTGCCAGCACCGGCCCCGGGGGGATGAACACTGAAGCTTTCTTT

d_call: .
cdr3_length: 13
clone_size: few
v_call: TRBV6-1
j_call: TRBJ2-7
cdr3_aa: CAVSRDGSYEQYF
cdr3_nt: TGTGCCGTTTCGCGGGACGGTTCCTACGAGCAGTACTTC

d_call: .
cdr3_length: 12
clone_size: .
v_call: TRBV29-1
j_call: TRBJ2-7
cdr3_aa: CSVQAGDDEQYF
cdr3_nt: TGCAGCGTTCAAGCAGGGGACGACGAGCAGTACTTC

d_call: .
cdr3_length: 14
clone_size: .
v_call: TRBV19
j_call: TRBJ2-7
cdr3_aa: CASSLRTGSYEQYF
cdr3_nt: TGTGCCAGTAGTCTAAGGACTGGGTCCTACGAGCAGTACTTC

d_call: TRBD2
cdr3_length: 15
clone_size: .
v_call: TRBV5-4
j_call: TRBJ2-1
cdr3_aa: CASSPSSGGKNEQFF
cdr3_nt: TGTGCCAGCAGCCCTTCTAGCGGGGGTAAAAATGAGCAGTTCTTC

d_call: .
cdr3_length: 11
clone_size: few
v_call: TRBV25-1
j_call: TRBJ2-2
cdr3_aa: CASTDTGELFF
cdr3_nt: TGTGCCAGCACCGACACCGGGGAGCTGTTTTTT

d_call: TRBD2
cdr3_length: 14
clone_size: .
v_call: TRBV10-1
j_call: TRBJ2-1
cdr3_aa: CASSESSRGGRQFF
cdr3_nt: TGCGCCAGCAGTGAGTCCTCGCGGGGGGGCCGGCAGTTCTTC

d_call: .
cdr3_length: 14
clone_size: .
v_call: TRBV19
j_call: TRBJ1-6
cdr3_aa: CASSIEGMNSPLHF
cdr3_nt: TGTGCCAGTAGTATAGAAGGGATGAATTCACCCCTCCACTTT

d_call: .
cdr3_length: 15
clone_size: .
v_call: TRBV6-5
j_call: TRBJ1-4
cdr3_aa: CASSYNGFANEKLFF
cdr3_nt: TGTGCCAGCAGTTACAACGGGTTTGCTAATGAAAAACTGTTTTTT

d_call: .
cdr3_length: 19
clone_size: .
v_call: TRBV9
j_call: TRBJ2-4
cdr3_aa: CASSVDPQGGNLAKNIQYF
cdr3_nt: TGTGCCAGCAGCGTAGACCCACAGGGAGGGAACTTAGCCAAAAACATTCAGTACTTC

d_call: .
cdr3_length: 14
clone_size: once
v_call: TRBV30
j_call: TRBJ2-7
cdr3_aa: CAWSVRSGPYEQYF
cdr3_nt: TGTGCCTGGAGTGTACGGAGCGGCCCCTACGAGCAGTACTTC

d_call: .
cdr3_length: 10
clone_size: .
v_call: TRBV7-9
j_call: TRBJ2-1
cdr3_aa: CASSLIEQFF
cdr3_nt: TGTGCCAGCAGCTTAATTGAGCAGTTCTTC

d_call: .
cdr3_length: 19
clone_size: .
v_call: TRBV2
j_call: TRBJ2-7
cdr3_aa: CASSEAQGRGIHVHYEQYF
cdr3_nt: TGTGCCAGCAGTGAAGCCCAAGGAAGGGGTATACACGTCCACTACGAGCAGTACTTC

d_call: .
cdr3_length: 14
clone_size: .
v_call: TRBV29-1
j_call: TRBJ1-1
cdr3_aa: CSVGVGQVNTEAFF
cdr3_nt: TGCAGCGTGGGGGTAGGGCAGGTGAACACTGAAGCTTTCTTT

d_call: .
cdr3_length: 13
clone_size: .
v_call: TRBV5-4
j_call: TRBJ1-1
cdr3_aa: CASSKGDQSEAFF
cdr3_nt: TGTGCCAGCAGCAAGGGAGACCAGTCTGAAGCTTTCTTT

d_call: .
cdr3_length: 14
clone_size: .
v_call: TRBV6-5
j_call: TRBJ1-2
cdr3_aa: CASSYSAGGAGYTF
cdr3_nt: TGTGCCAGCAGTTACTCGGCCGGGGGCGCTGGCTACACCTTC

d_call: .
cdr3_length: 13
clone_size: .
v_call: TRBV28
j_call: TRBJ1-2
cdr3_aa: CASLGLQPGGYTF
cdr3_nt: TGTGCCAGCCTTGGACTGCAGCCGGGCGGCTACACCTTC

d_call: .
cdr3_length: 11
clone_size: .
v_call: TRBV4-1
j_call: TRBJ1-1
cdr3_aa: CASSQDGGAFF
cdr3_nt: TGCGCCAGCAGCCAAGATGGGGGGGCTTTCTTT

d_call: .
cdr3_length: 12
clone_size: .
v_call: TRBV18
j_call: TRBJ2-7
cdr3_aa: CASSLQGHEQYF
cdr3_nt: TGTGCCAGCTCACTACAGGGACACGAGCAGTACTTC

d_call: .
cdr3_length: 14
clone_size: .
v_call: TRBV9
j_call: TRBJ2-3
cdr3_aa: CASSATGGADTQYF
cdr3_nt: TGTGCCAGCAGCGCAACAGGGGGGGCAGATACGCAGTATTTT